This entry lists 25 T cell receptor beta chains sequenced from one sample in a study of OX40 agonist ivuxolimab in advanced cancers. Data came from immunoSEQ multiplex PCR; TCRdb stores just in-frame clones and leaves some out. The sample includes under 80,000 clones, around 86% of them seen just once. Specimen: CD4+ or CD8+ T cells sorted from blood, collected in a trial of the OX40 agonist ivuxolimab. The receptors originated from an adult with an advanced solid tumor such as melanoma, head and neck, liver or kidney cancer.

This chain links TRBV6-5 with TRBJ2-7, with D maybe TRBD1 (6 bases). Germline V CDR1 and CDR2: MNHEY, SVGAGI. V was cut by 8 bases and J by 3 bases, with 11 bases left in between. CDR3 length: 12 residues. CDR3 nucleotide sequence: TGTGCCAGCCGTAGGGGGTACTACGAGCAGTACTTC. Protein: CASRRGYYEQYF.

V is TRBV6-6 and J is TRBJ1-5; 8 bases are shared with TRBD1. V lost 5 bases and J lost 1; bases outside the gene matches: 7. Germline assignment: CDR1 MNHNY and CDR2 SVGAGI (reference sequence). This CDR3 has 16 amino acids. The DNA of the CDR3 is TGTGCCAGCAGTCGTTGGACAGGGAAAAGCAATCAGCCCCAGCATTTT. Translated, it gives CASSRWTGKSNQPQHF.

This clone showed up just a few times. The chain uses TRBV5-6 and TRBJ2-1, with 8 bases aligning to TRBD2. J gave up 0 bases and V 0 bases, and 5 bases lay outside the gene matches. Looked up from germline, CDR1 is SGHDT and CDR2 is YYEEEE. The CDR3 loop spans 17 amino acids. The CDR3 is CASSLVSGKSSYNEQFF. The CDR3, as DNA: TGTGCCAGCAGCTTGGTTAGCGGGAAAAGCTCCTACAATGAGCAGTTCTTC.

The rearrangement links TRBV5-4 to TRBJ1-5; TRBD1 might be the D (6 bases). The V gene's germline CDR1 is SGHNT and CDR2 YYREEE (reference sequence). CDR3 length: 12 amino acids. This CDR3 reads CATGWRNQPQHF. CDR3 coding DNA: TGTGCTACAGGGTGGAGGAATCAGCCCCAGCATTTT.

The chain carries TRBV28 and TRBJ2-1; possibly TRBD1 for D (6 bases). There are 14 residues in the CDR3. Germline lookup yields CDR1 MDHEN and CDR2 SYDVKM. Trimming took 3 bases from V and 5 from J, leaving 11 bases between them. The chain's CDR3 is CASSFSGDNNEQFF. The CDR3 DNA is TGTGCCAGCAGTTTCTCAGGGGACAACAATGAGCAGTTCTTC.

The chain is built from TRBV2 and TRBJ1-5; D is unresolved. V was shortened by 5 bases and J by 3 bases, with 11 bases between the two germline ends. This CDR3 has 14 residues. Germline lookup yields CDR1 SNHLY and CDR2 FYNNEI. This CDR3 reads CASSPRPVNQPQHF. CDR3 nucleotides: TGTGCCAGCAGTCCCCGGCCGGTCAATCAGCCCCAGCATTTT.

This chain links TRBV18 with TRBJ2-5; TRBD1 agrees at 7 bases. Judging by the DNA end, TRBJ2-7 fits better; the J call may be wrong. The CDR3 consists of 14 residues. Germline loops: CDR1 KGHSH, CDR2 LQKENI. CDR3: CASAMGQRSYEQYF. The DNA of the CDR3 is TGTGCCAGCGCAATGGGACAGCGCTCCTACGAGCAGTACTTC.

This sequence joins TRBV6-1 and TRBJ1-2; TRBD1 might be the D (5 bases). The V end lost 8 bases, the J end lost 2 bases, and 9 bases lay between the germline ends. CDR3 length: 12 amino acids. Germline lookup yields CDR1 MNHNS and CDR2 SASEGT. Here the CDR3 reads CASRQWNYGYTF. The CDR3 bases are TGTGCCAGCCGACAGTGGAACTATGGCTACACCTTC.

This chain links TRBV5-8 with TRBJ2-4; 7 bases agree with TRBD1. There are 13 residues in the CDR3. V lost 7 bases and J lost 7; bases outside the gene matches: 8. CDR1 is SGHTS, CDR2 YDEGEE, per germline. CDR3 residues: CASAITGVNIQYF. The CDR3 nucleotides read TGTGCCAGCGCGATTACAGGGGTCAACATTCAGTACTTC.

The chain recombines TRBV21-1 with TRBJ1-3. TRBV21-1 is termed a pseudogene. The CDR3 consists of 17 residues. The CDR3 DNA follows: TGTGCCAGCAGCAAAGCGCTAAACGTTCCGGGAAGAAACACCATATATTTT. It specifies CASSKALNVPGRNTIYF.

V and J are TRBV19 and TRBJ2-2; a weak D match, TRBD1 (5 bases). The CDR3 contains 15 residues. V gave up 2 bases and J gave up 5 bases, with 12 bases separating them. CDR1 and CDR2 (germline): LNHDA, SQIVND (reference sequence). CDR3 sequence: CASSIKHRQTGELFF. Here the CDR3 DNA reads TGTGCCAGTAGTATAAAACACAGACAGACCGGGGAGCTGTTTTTT.

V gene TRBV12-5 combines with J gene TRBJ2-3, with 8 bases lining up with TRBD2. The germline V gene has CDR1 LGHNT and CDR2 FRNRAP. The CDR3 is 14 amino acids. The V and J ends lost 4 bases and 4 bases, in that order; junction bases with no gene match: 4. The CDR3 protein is CASGSAGEADTQYF. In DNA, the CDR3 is TGTGCTAGTGGTTCAGCGGGGGAGGCAGATACGCAGTATTTT.

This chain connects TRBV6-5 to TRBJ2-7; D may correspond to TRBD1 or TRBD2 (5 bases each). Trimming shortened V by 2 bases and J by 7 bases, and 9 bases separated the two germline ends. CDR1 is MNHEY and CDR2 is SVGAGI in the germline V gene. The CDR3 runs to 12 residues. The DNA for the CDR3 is TGTGCCAGCAGTTACCGGGGCGGGGAGCAGTACTTC. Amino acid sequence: CASSYRGGEQYF.

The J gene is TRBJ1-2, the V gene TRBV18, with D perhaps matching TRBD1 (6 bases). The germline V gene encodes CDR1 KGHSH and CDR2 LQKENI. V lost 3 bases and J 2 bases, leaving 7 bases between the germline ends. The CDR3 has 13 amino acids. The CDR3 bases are TGTGCCAGCTCACCGACAGGAAACTATGGCTACACCTTC. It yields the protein CASSPTGNYGYTF.

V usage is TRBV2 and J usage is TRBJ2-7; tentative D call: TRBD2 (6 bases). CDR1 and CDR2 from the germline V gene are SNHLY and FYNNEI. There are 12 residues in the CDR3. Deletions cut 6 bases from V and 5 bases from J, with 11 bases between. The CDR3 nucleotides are TGTGCCAGCAGAAGACTAGTAGACGAGCAGTACTTC. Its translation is CASRRLVDEQYF.

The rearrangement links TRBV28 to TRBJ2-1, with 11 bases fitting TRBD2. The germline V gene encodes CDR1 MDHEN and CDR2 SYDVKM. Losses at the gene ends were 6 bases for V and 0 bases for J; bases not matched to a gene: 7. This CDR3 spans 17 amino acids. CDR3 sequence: CASRLAGARSSYNEQFF. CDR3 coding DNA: TGTGCCAGCAGACTAGCGGGGGCTCGCAGCTCCTACAATGAGCAGTTCTTC. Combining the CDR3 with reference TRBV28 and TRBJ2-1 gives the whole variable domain DVKVTQSSRYLVKRTGEKVFLECVQDMDHENMFWYRQDPGLGLRLIYFSYDVKMKEKGDIPEGYSVSREKKERFSLILESASTNQTSMYLCASRLAGARSSYNEQFFGPGTRLTVL.

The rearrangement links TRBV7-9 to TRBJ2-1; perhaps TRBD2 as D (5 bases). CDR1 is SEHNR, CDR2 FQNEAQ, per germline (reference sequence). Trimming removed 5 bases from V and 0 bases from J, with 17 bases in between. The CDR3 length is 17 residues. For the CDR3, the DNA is TGTGCCAGCAGCCCAAGGGTCGGGGTCAGCTCCTACAATGAGCAGTTCTTC. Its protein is CASSPRVGVSSYNEQFF.

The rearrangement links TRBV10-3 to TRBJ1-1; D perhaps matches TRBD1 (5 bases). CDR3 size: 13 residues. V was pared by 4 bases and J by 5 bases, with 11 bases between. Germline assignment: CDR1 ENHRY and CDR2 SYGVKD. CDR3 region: CAISGTGGTEAFF. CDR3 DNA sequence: TGTGCCATCAGTGGAACAGGTGGGACTGAAGCTTTCTTT.

CDR3 bases: TGTGCCAGCATGGGACAGGGAAATGTAGCCGAGCAGTACTTC. Encoded protein: CASMGQGNVAEQYF. The chain employs TRBV6-1 and TRBJ2-7; 9 nucleotides line up with TRBD1. Germline V lookup: CDR1 MNHNS, CDR2 SASEGT. Trimming cost V 7 bases and J 6 bases; bases outside gene matches: 10. This CDR3 spans 14 amino acids.

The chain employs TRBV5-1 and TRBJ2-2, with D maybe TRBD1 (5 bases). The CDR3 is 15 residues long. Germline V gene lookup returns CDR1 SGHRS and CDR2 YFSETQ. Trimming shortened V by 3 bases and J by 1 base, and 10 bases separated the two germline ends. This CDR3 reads CASSWGSVNTGELFF. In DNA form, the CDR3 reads TGCGCCAGCAGCTGGGGCTCTGTGAACACCGGGGAGCTGTTTTTT.

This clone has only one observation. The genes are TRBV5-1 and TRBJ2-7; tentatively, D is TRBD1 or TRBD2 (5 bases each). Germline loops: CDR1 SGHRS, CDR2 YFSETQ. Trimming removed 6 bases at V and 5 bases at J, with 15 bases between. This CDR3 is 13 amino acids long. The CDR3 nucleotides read TGCGCCAGCACCTCAACGGGGCAGCACGAGCAGTACTTC. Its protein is CASTSTGQHEQYF.

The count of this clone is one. This CDR3 reads CASSPRGRSVAGEQYF. The CDR3 DNA reads as TGTGCCTCTTCGCCCAGGGGAAGGTCCGTGGCTGGCGAGCAGTACTTC. The chain combines TRBV19 with TRBJ2-7, with D perhaps TRBD1 (6 bases). Germline assignment: CDR1 LNHDA and CDR2 SQIVND (reference sequence). The CDR3 consists of 16 residues. Trimming took off 11 bases at V and 6 bases at J, with 29 bases between the two ends.

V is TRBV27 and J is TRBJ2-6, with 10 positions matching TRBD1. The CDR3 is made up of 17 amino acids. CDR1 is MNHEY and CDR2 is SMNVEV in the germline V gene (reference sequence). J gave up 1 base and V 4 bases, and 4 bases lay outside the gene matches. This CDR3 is CASSWDRGSSGANVLTF. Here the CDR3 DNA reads TGTGCCAGCAGTTGGGACAGGGGAAGTTCTGGGGCCAACGTCCTGACTTTC.

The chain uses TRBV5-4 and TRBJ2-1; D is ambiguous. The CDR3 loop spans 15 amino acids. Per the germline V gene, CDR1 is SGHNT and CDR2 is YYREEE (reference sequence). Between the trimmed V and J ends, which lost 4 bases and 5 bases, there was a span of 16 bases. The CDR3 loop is CASSPRPEIDNEQFF. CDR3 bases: TGTGCCAGCAGCCCCCGACCAGAAATAGACAATGAGCAGTTCTTC.

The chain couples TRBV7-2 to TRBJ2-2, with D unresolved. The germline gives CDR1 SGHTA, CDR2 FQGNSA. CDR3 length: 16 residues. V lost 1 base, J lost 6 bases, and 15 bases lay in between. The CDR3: CASSLVGRVLPGELFF. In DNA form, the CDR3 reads TGTGCCAGCAGCTTAGTTGGCCGGGTTTTACCCGGGGAGCTGTTTTTT.